This T cell receptor beta chain appears in the sequencing data of a study of blood T cell repertoires in COVID-19. Study background: T cells, B-cell-depleted T cells, or PBMCs provided the cDNA or gDNA that served as material.

In the authors' methods: The authors estimated nucleated cell counts from reference gene primer amplification. Some clones are missing from TCRdb's copy, which holds only in-frame ones; the method was immunoSEQ multiplex PCR. V, J and clone size are those of that table, while D and trimming were read from the DNA. The sample yields around 190,000 clones, more than 80% seen once. A few counts support this clone. In germline, CDR1 is MNHEY, CDR2 SVGAGI. The CDR3 is made up of 14 amino acids. The germline V and J ends were trimmed by 4 bases and 5 bases, with 14 bases remaining between them. The sequenced sample was peripheral blood. The chain couples TRBV6-5 to TRBJ1-2; perhaps TRBD1 as D (6 bases). The receptor comes from a woman in her 40s with COVID-19, enrolled during active disease. CDR3 DNA: TGTGCCAGCAGTTCCTCGACAGGCGAATATGGCTACACCTTC. Translation gives CASSSSTGEYGYTF.